The entry below describes one TCR beta chain. CDR1 is WNHNN and CDR2 is SYGVQD in the germline V gene (reference sequence). The CDR3 sequence is 16 residues long. Trimming left V 1 base short and J 6 bases short, with 15 bases between. The record originates from a study of radiation and T cells in renal cell carcinoma. Generated by immunoSEQ multiplex PCR, the TCRdb table keeps only in-frame clones and is missing some. The sample consists of over 120,000 clones, roughly 84% of them appearing once. Documented time point: baseline pretreatment blood. Treatment in this sample: 15 Gy SBRT to primary tumor, nephrectomy 4 weeks later. Radiation-treated patients gave blood at baseline, week 2 and week 4.

This chain uses TRBV10-1 with TRBJ2-2; D might be TRBD1 (5 bases). The origin of this receptor is a woman aged 45 to 65 with renal cell carcinoma. The sequencing here drew on blood, taken from a patient whose treatment included radiotherapy and nephrectomy. The CDR3 nucleotides read TGCGCCAGCAGTGAGTTCAGGGTGAGTGTTCCCGGGGAGCTGTTTTTT. It codes for CASSEFRVSVPGELFF.